The present T cell receptor (beta chain) was sequenced within a study of CD8+ T cells in alopecia areata (dated by TCRdb to 2017 to 2018). Notes on the research overall: The treated patients, all with moderate-to-severe alopecia areata, were enrolled in an open-label pilot trial of oral tofacitinib given at 5 to 10 mg twice daily. The study used high-throughput TCRbeta sequencing to examine T cell clonal expansion in alopecia areata, in both the C3H/HeJ mouse model and human patients. Patients on tofacitinib were biopsied at baseline and after 4 and 24 weeks of treatment, and several of the patients also had a later scalp biopsy. On the human side, TCRbeta sequencing was run on scalp tissue and on sorted CD4+ and CD8+ peripheral blood T cells from healthy controls and from alopecia areata patients with either patchy or totalis/universalis disease. Disease severity in treated patients was measured with the SALT score, which quantifies the percentage of affected scalp surface area. immunoSEQ multiplex PCR using 35 Vbeta forward primers and 13 Jbeta reverse primers was used to amplify TCRbeta CDR3 regions. Clonality in the scalp was compared among normal scalp (n=4), patchy alopecia areata scalp (n=8), and alopecia totalis/universalis scalp (n=8). RNA was obtained with the PAXgene miRNA kit for fixed scalp, the miRNeasy kit for PBMCs, and the RNeasy kit for mouse skin. Patients stayed on tofacitinib for 6 to 18 months and then had 6 months of follow-up off drug so that delayed response and recurrence could be assessed.

In this sample, this clone turned up a few times. Its specific antigen is unknown. No qualities accompany the bases; no much larger clone lies one base away. What the work shows at the level of the full study, not this receptor alone: Resident alphabeta T cells in normal human skin are also sequenced, complicating scalp TCR repertoire analysis, unlike mouse skin dominated by gammadelta T cells. Higher clonality and more expanded CD8+ clones were observed in lesional scalp than in normal scalp, particularly in alopecia totalis/universalis, a finding suggestive of antigenic drive. During tofacitinib treatment, many expanded lesional clones remained in scalp and blood, and this persistence may partly explain relapse after treatment is stopped. Shared TCR sequences between patients were less evident than in mice, which may be partly attributable to HLA diversity in the patient population. The treated cohort was small, with a single nonresponder, so links between baseline CD8+ expansion and response need larger studies. Scalp clonality and the number of expanded CD8+ clones among the top 100 scalp clones were significantly decreased by tofacitinib.

Libraries were constructed by the immunoSEQ multiplex PCR assay. For TCR sequencing, RNA was extracted from every sample and reverse transcribed into cDNA to serve as template. SuperScript III was used to make first-strand cDNA, primed with a 2:1 mix of oligo-dT and random hexamers. Amplification bias was assessed with a synthetic immune receptor repertoire, and residual bias was removed computationally. The authors processed their data as follows. After raw reads were preprocessed to remove errors, the CDR3 was defined following IMGT conventions as running from the conserved cysteine to phenylalanine. To get clonality, Shannon entropy was normalized by log2 of the number of productive unique TCRs and the result was subtracted from 1. Scalp TCRbeta sequences were cross-referenced with sorted blood CD4 and CD8 repertoires so that the CD4 or CD8 identity of scalp clones could be inferred. Held by TCRdb, this immuneACCESS table contains in-frame sequences only and omits some clones. Under half of the omission traces to an unresolved V gene where checked; the cause of the rest is unknown. The V and J calls and clone size come from that table; D and trimming were worked out from the DNA. The sample data list fewer than 110,000 clones, and roughly 89% of these were observed just once. The top ten clones comprise over 20% of the sample.

Counted from cysteine to phenylalanine, this CDR3 has 11 amino acids. Only CDR3 DNA remains: 33 bases, in frame from the first base. The germline V gene encodes CDR1 SQVTM and CDR2 ANQGSEA. Trimming at the junction amounts to 4 bases on V and 6 bases on J, and the germline ends lie 8 bases apart. Taken with the paper, the label for time point translates to: around 26 weeks on oral tofacitinib. In the paper's terms, the treatment or condition label means: oral pan-JAK inhibitor, 5-10 mg twice daily. Peripheral blood and lesional scalp punch biopsies were obtained from patients with alopecia areata. PBMCs were separated by density centrifugation and stained for CD3, CD4 and CD8, after which CD4+ and CD8+ T cells were sorted on a FACSAria.

This receptor was obtained from a human donor with alopecia areata. Sequences were derived from CD8+ T cells sorted from blood, sampled at week 24, from a patient treated with tofacitinib. The chain couples TRBV29-1 to TRBJ2-3, with the D gene not clear enough to name. This receptor carries the CDR3 CSVVVLDTQYF. The nucleotide sequence is TGCAGCGTTGTGGTTTTGGATACGCAGTATTTT.